The 5 T cell receptor beta chains given below trace back to one sample, sequenced in a study of blood T cell repertoires in COVID-19 (TCRdb year 2020). Library generation was performed with the immunoSEQ multiplex PCR assay. Sourced from immuneACCESS, this table was stored by TCRdb with only in-frame sequences that have V and J called. A share of the clones is absent; for the studies checked, an unresolved V gene accounts for under half, and the remainder has no known explanation. This sample holds just under 350,000 clones; more than 75% were observed only once. The top ten constitute less than 3.5% of the sample. The sample comprised peripheral blood. The receptors were gathered from a woman between 18 and 30 years old who had recovered from COVID-19.

The chain recombines TRBV6-5 with TRBJ1-2; D remains unclear. CDR3 length equals 12 residues. Germline CDR1 and CDR2: MNHEY and SVGAGI. V lost 5 bases, J lost 9 bases, and 13 bases lay in between. CDR3 amino acids: CASSTDTASYTF. CDR3 DNA sequence: TGTGCCAGCAGTACCGACACGGCCAGCTACACCTTC.

This chain connects TRBV7-9 to TRBJ2-5, with TRBD2 identical over 7 bases. The germline V gene has CDR1 SEHNR and CDR2 FQNEAQ (reference sequence). The CDR3 runs 15 residues. V lost 4 bases to trimming and J lost 3 bases; unmatched junction nucleotides: 8. CDR3 sequence: CASSSQGTSEETQYF. The CDR3 bases are TGTGCCAGCAGCTCTCAGGGAACTAGCGAAGAGACCCAGTACTTC. Looking up the rest from reference TRBV7-9 and TRBJ2-5 gives the full variable domain: DTGVSQNPRHKITKRGQNVTFRCDPISEHNRLYWYRQTLGQGPEFLTYFQNEAQLEKSRLLSDRFSAERPKGSFSTLEIQRTEQGDSAMYLCASSSQGTSEETQYFGPGTRLLVL.

J is TRBJ2-3 and V is TRBV5-4, with TRBD2 matching over 12 bases. The J segment lost 3 bases and the V segment lost 4 bases, leaving 3 bases of the junction unmatched. Germline V lookup: CDR1 SGHNT, CDR2 YYREEE (reference sequence). This CDR3 is built from 15 residues. The CDR3 reads CASSPGTSGTDTQYF. In DNA form, the CDR3 reads TGTGCCAGCAGCCCCGGGACTAGCGGGACAGATACGCAGTATTTT.

In its sample, this clone was seen once. The rearrangement links TRBV30 to TRBJ2-4; TRBD1 matches 7 bases. V dropped 2 bases and J dropped 6; count of bases not matched to a gene: 7. The CDR3 covers 14 residues. CDR1 is GTSNPN and CDR2 is SVGIG in the germline V gene (reference sequence). CDR3 in amino acids: CAWSIGGAGNIQYF. For the CDR3, the DNA is TGTGCCTGGAGTATAGGGGGCGCTGGAAACATTCAGTACTTC.

The V gene is TRBV6-2 or TRBV6-3, the J gene TRBJ2-5; 13 bases are a match to TRBD2. The V gene's germline CDR1 is MNHEY and CDR2 SVGEGT. The CDR3 runs to 16 residues. Losses at the gene ends were 5 bases for V and 5 bases for J; bases not matched to a gene: 8. Written as DNA, the CDR3 is TGTGCCAGCAGTCATGAACTAGCGGGAGGGTGGGAGACCCAGTACTTC. Translation: CASSHELAGGWETQYF.